The next 18 T cell receptor beta chains were all read from a single sample in a study of immune cell composition in non-small cell lung cancer. Normal lung sampling was at least 3 cm from the tumour, as distant as possible. Produced via immunoSEQ multiplex PCR; TCRdb's table is partial and in-frame only. Counted here are 5,000 to 7,000 clones, nearly 90% occurring once; the ten biggest clones make up 6% to 6.5%. Sequenced material: non-adjacent lung tissue. The receptors here all came from a human donor with non-small cell lung cancer.

This clone was counted once. This chain connects TRBV9 to TRBJ1-1; 8 positions agree with TRBD1. Germline loops: CDR1 SGDLS, CDR2 YYNGEE. The CDR3 sequence is 17 residues long. The V gene end was trimmed by 0 bases and the J gene end by 4 bases; junction bases not matched to a gene: 11. This chain's CDR3 is CASSVEGRTGPSTEAFF. The DNA of the CDR3 is TGTGCCAGCAGCGTAGAGGGGAGGACAGGGCCGAGCACTGAAGCTTTCTTT. Full variable domain (outside the CDR3, taken from reference TRBV9 and TRBJ1-1): DSGVTQTPKHLITATGQRVTLRCSPRSGDLSVYWYQQSLDQGLQFLIQYYNGEERAKGNILERFSAQQFPDLHSELNLSSLELGDSALYFCASSVEGRTGPSTEAFFGQGTRLTVV.

The rearrangement joins TRBV4-3 to TRBJ2-2, with D possibly TRBD1 on 5 matching bases. V shed 1 base and J shed 0 bases, with 6 bases lying between them. The CDR3 is 15 residues long. CDR1 and CDR2 (germline): LGHNA, YSLEER. CDR3 bases: TGCGCCAGCAGCCAAGGGACAACGAACACCGGGGAGCTGTTTTTT. This sequence encodes CASSQGTTNTGELFF.

In DNA, the CDR3 is TGTGCCAGCAGGCCGCGGACAGGGGTTAACTATGGCTACACCTTC. This encodes CASRPRTGVNYGYTF. This chain joins TRBV6-5 and TRBJ1-2; TRBD1 agrees at 9 bases. J was trimmed by 1 base and V by 6 bases; bases with no gene match: 6. The CDR3 consists of 15 residues. Germline CDR1 MNHEY, CDR2 SVGAGI.

The chain couples TRBV7-8 to TRBJ2-2, with D tentatively TRBD2 (7 bases). Germline V lookup: CDR1 SGHVS, CDR2 FQNEAQ. Trimming shortened V by 5 bases and J by 4 bases, and 14 bases separated the two germline ends. The CDR3 spans 15 residues. The DNA of the CDR3 is TGTGCCAGCAGCGAGAGGGGGGGTGGCACCGGGGAGCTGTTTTTT. Its protein product is CASSERGGGTGELFF. Supplemented by reference TRBV7-8 and TRBJ2-2, the full variable domain reads GAGVSQSPRYKVAKRGQDVALRCDPISGHVSLFWYQQALGQGPEFLTYFQNEAQLDKSGLPSDRFFAERPEGSVSTLKIQRTQQEDSAVYLCASSERGGGTGELFFGEGSRLTVL.

The chain joins TRBV28 to TRBJ1-2; D is ambiguous. Per the germline V gene, CDR1 is MDHEN and CDR2 is SYDVKM. V was trimmed by 5 bases and J by 9 bases, leaving 16 bases between them. The CDR3 spans 13 residues. Here the CDR3 reads CASSRPGRGSYTF. In nucleotides, the CDR3 is TGTGCCAGCAGTAGACCTGGGCGGGGTAGCTACACCTTC.

In this sample, this clone turned up a few times. The V call is TRBV28, the J call TRBJ2-5; D possibly corresponds to TRBD1 (5 bases). Per the germline V gene, CDR1 is MDHEN and CDR2 is SYDVKM. CDR3 length: 15 amino acids. V was clipped by 1 base and J by 4 bases, with 13 bases between them. As DNA, the CDR3 is TGTGCCAGCAGTTTATCCCGGCAGGGAAGAGAGACCCAGTACTTC. Encoded protein: CASSLSRQGRETQYF.

V and J are TRBV11-2 and TRBJ1-1; possibly TRBD1 for D (5 bases). Germline CDR1 SGHAT, CDR2 FQNNGV. Trimming removed 6 bases from V and 0 bases from J, with 8 bases in between. The CDR3 spans 13 residues. The CDR3 region is CASSQGLNTEAFF. The DNA for the CDR3 is TGTGCCAGCAGTCAGGGTTTGAACACTGAAGCTTTCTTT.

The chain has TRBV15 and TRBJ2-2; D is unresolved. The germline V gene has CDR1 LNHNV and CDR2 YYDKDF (reference sequence). There are 13 residues in the CDR3. The V end was cut by 11 bases, the J end by 0 bases, with 10 bases between. DNA for the CDR3: TGTGCCGCAGCGTACGCGAACACCGGGGAGCTGTTTTTT. Amino acid sequence: CAAAYANTGELFF.

Points on this clone: This sample also contains other DNA sequences that code for the same CDR3. The chain uses TRBV7-8 and TRBJ2-7; no definite D call. This CDR3 region has 12 residues. Germline V gene sequence: CDR1 SGHVS, CDR2 FQNEAQ. V gave up 1 base and J gave up 2 bases, with 3 bases separating them. CDR3 protein: CASSLGAYEQYF. The CDR3, as DNA: TGTGCCAGCAGCTTAGGAGCCTACGAGCAGTACTTC.

This chain connects TRBV5-3 to TRBJ2-2; 7 bases fit TRBD1. TRBV5-3 has ORF status, its function being uncertain. This CDR3 comprises 13 residues. The J segment lost 6 bases and the V segment lost 8 bases, leaving 7 bases of the junction unmatched. The CDR3 DNA follows: TGTGCCAGCACAACAGGGGTGCCCGGGGAGCTGTTTTTT. This codes for CASTTGVPGELFF.

This CDR3 is CASSPGTSGNKGEQYF. CDR3 DNA sequence: TGCGCCAGCAGTCCTGGGACTAGCGGGAATAAGGGGGAGCAGTACTTC. The V and J genes are TRBV5-1 and TRBJ2-7; TRBD2 matches at 13 bases. From germline, CDR1 is SGHRS and CDR2 YFSETQ. This CDR3 comprises 16 residues. J lost 7 bases, V lost 5 bases, and 12 bases had no gene match.

The chain is built from TRBV18 and TRBJ1-5; D ambiguous. Per germline, CDR1 KGHSH and CDR2 LQKENI. V was trimmed by 2 bases and J by 2 bases, leaving 10 bases between them. The CDR3 is made up of 15 amino acids. The CDR3 region is CASSPVEGGNQPQHF. The CDR3 region has the DNA TGTGCCAGCTCACCAGTGGAAGGAGGCAATCAGCCCCAGCATTTT.

The genes are TRBV5-1 and TRBJ1-3, with D tentatively TRBD1 (6 bases). Germline CDR1 and CDR2: SGHRS and YFSETQ. V dropped 0 bases and J dropped 1 base, with 11 bases sitting between them. The CDR3 totals 16 residues. The chain's CDR3 is CASSLETTGSGNTIYF. For the CDR3, the DNA is TGCGCCAGCAGCTTGGAGACGACAGGATCTGGAAACACCATATATTTT.

The V and J genes are TRBV28 and TRBJ1-1, with 10 bases fitting TRBD1. The junction had 4 bases not matched to a gene; V was cut back by 3 bases and J by 6 bases. Germline CDR1 and CDR2: MDHEN and SYDVKM. The CDR3 is 14 residues long. CDR3 region: CASSFTGTGAEAFF. The CDR3 nucleotides read TGTGCCAGCAGTTTCACCGGGACAGGGGCTGAAGCTTTCTTT.

The chain employs TRBV5-1 and TRBJ2-2, with TRBD2 as a possible D gene (6 bases). Trimming took 4 bases from V and 3 from J, leaving 13 bases between them. Germline V gene sequence: CDR1 SGHRS, CDR2 YFSETQ. The CDR3 runs 15 residues. The CDR3 region is CASSPGTPDTGELFF. CDR3 in DNA: TGCGCCAGCAGCCCGGGGACTCCAGACACCGGGGAGCTGTTTTTT.

V is TRBV29-1 and J is TRBJ2-7, with 9 bases fitting TRBD1. The germline V gene has CDR1 SQVTM and CDR2 ANQGSEA. V shed 4 bases and J 7 bases; nucleotides not matched to a gene: 11. This CDR3 has 14 residues. The CDR3, as DNA: TGCAGCGTTGGTACGAGGACAGGGGCTAGGGAGCAGTACTTC. Translated, it gives CSVGTRTGAREQYF.

V usage is TRBV28 and J usage is TRBJ2-7, with 7 bases aligning to TRBD2. The V and J ends lost 5 bases and 4 bases, in that order; junction bases with no gene match: 8. Germline V gives CDR1 MDHEN, CDR2 SYDVKM. CDR3 length: 14 amino acids. The CDR3 bases are TGTGCCAGCAGTCCTCCTTGGCGGGGGTACGAGCAGTACTTC. This sequence encodes CASSPPWRGYEQYF.

The genes are TRBV12-5 and TRBJ2-1; maybe TRBD2 (6 bases). The CDR3 spans 13 residues. CDR1 and CDR2 from the germline V gene are LGHNT and FRNRAP. Trimming removed 3 bases from V and 10 bases from J, with 13 bases in between. This chain's CDR3 is CASGFRDSGEQFF. Here the CDR3 DNA reads TGTGCTAGTGGTTTCCGGGACTCCGGGGAGCAGTTCTTC.